The 16 T cell receptor beta chains in this list originate from one sample, sequenced in a study of T cells in Graves' hyperthyroidism and ophthalmopathy. The source material, RNA transcripts, was used to amplify TCR beta CDR3 regions. HTBI primers were used for first-round RT-PCR of the TCR CDR3. A single record per CDR3 protein comes from TCRdb applying MiXCR to the multiplex PCR reads. In the table there are hundreds of thousands of distinct CDR3 sequences, around 17% of which are singletons. The sequenced sample was blood. The receptors derive from a woman younger than 30 with Graves' ophthalmopathy.

This clonotype appeared many times. CDR3 protein: CSAGVRDSPLHF. The CDR3, as DNA: TGCAGTGCCGGGGTTAGGGATTCACCCCTCCACTTT. The chain couples TRBV20-1 to TRBJ1-6; no definite D call. Germline CDR1 DFQATT, CDR2 SNEGSKA (reference sequence). V lost 6 bases and J lost 8, with 11 bases in between. The CDR3 loop spans 12 amino acids.

The chain is built from TRBV5-1 and TRBJ1-1; D not resolved. From germline, CDR1 is SGHRS and CDR2 YFSETQ. The CDR3 has 16 amino acids. V lost 0 bases, J lost 2 bases, and 14 bases lay in between. The DNA for the CDR3 is TGCGCCAGCAGCTTGGACGGTCACAGCCGAAACACTGAAGCTTTCTTT. It yields the protein CASSLDGHSRNTEAFF.

This clonotype was counted ten times or more. The CDR3 spells CASSRAQNRDYGYTF. In DNA, the CDR3 is TGTGCCAGCAGTAGGGCCCAAAACAGGGACTATGGCTACACCTTC. V gene TRBV2 combines with J gene TRBJ1-2, with D possibly being TRBD1 (6 bases). V gave up 5 bases and J gave up 3 bases, with 16 bases separating them. The germline V gene has CDR1 SNHLY and CDR2 FYNNEI. The CDR3 loop spans 15 amino acids.

The chain links TRBV11-2 to TRBJ2-1, with TRBD2 matching 16 bases. CDR1 and CDR2 (germline): SGHAT, FQNNGV. Unmatched junction bases numbered 5, after V lost 8 bases and J lost 7 bases. The CDR3 loop spans 15 amino acids. The CDR3 loop is CASGTSGRAPNEQFF. The CDR3 DNA follows: TGTGCCAGCGGGACTAGCGGGAGGGCCCCTAATGAGCAGTTCTTC.

This clonotype has a count of ten or more. The chain couples TRBV5-5 to TRBJ1-1; D call uncertain. V lost 2 bases and J 1 base, leaving 15 bases between the germline ends. The CDR3 has 16 amino acids. Germline CDR1 is SGHKS and CDR2 is YYEKEE (reference sequence). CDR3 sequence: CASSFLGRRSNTEAFF. The CDR3 region has the DNA TGTGCCAGCAGCTTCTTAGGCAGACGCTCGAACACTGAAGCTTTCTTT.

In this sample, this clonotype turned up many times. The chain joins TRBV4-1 to TRBJ2-3; 8 bases map to TRBD2. After removal of 5 bases from V and 9 bases from J, the junction contained 16 bases not matched to a gene. Germline V gene lookup returns CDR1 MGHRA and CDR2 YSYEKL. The CDR3 length is 16 residues. The CDR3 loop reads CASSYDAGGASATQYF. The CDR3 DNA reads as TGCGCCAGCAGCTACGATGCCGGGGGGGCCTCCGCAACGCAGTATTTT.

This clonotype was observed at least ten times. The chain recombines TRBV7-9 with TRBJ2-1; 9 positions match TRBD2. The CDR3 extends over 15 amino acids. After removal of 3 bases from V and 5 bases from J, the junction contained 5 bases not matched to a gene. Germline CDR1 and CDR2: SEHNR and FQNEAQ (reference sequence). The CDR3 nucleotides read TGTGCCAGCAGCTTGGGACTAGCCTTCGACAATGAGCAGTTCTTC. It is translated as CASSLGLAFDNEQFF.

There are many counts of this clonotype. V gene TRBV20-1 combines with J gene TRBJ2-2; the match to TRBD2 covers 11 bases. J lost 9 bases, V lost 2 bases, and 5 bases had no gene match. The CDR3 consists of 14 residues. Germline V gene data show CDR1 as DFQATT and CDR2 as SNEGSKA (reference sequence). The CDR3 nucleotides read TGCAGTGCTAGAAATAGCGGGAGGGCCTGGGAGCTGTTTTTT. Amino acid sequence: CSARNSGRAWELFF.

This clonotype was counted many times. The rearrangement links TRBV24-1 to TRBJ2-7; no firm D call. Germline V gives CDR1 KGHDR, CDR2 SFDVKD. V shed 3 bases and J shed 5 bases, with 16 bases lying between them. The CDR3 is made up of 15 amino acids. The CDR3 here is CATSDPRAPTDEQYF. CDR3 nucleotide sequence: TGTGCCACCAGTGATCCCCGGGCGCCCACCGACGAGCAGTACTTC.

The table lists this clonotype with many counts. The rearrangement links TRBV6-1 to TRBJ1-2; D call uncertain. This CDR3 contains 15 residues. V was cut by 7 bases and J by 7 bases, with 22 bases left in between. The V gene's germline CDR1 is MNHNS and CDR2 SASEGT. The CDR3 here is CASIPREVGRGGYTF. CDR3 nucleotide sequence: TGTGCCAGCATCCCTCGAGAAGTAGGGCGAGGTGGCTACACCTTC.

The table lists this clonotype with many counts. The rearrangement links TRBV20-1 to TRBJ2-1; 7 nucleotides line up with TRBD2. The trim removed 6 bases at V and 0 bases at J, leaving 11 bases unmatched. Germline assignment: CDR1 DFQATT and CDR2 SNEGSKA (reference sequence). The CDR3 covers 16 residues. CDR3 bases: TGCAGTGCGATAAGGGGAGCGGGGAGCTCCTACAATGAGCAGTTCTTC. It specifies CSAIRGAGSSYNEQFF.

This clonotype was detected ten times or more. The gene calls are TRBV6-1 and TRBJ2-5, with 16 bases fitting TRBD2. The CDR3 sequence is 18 residues long. V gave up 5 bases and J gave up 4 bases; unmatched junction bases: 10. The germline V gene has CDR1 MNHNS and CDR2 SASEGT. CDR3 DNA: TGTGCCAGCAGTAGCCCCGGGACTAGCGGGGGGGCTGTAGAGACCCAGTACTTC. Translation gives CASSSPGTSGGAVETQYF.

This clonotype was observed many times. The chain is built from TRBV25-1 and TRBJ2-6; D is ambiguous. Germline CDR1 and CDR2: MGHDK and SYGVNS. V was cut by 4 bases and J by 3 bases, with 16 bases left in between. CDR3 length: 17 amino acids. The CDR3 coding sequence is TGTGCCAGCAGTGCTCCCCCGGATGTGGATGGGGCCAACGTCCTGACTTTC. This gives the protein CASSAPPDVDGANVLTF.

Regarding this clonotype: A read error may be the cause here, since a much bigger clone is one base away. This chain connects TRBV28 to TRBJ1-6; 9 bases align to TRBD1. CDR1 and CDR2 (germline): MDHEN, SYDVKM. The CDR3 totals 17 residues. V shed 6 bases, J shed 3 bases, and the junction held 9 bases outside the gene matches. The CDR3 DNA sequence: TGTGCCAGCAGCCGGGGGACAGGGAGCTGCTATAATTCACCCCTCCACTTT. Its translation: CASSRGTGSCYNSPLHF.

V gene TRBV6-1 combines with J gene TRBJ2-2; 10 bases agree with TRBD1. With 7 bases clipped from V and 4 bases from J, the junction kept 3 bases outside the gene matches. This CDR3 has 14 amino acids. CDR1 and CDR2 (germline): MNHNS, SASEGT. The DNA for the CDR3 is TGTGCCAGCACTGGGACAGGGGTCACCGGGGAGCTGTTTTTT. Protein product: CASTGTGVTGELFF.

This clonotype was counted a few times. The chain is built from TRBV4-1 and TRBJ2-2; the match to TRBD2 covers 8 bases. V was clipped by 1 base and J by 1 base; unmatched bases: 2. The germline CDR1 and CDR2 sequences are MGHRA and YSYEKL. The CDR3 length is 16 residues. CDR3 sequence (DNA): TGCGCCAGCAGCCAAGTAGGGACTAGGAACACCGGGGAGCTGTTTTTT. It specifies CASSQVGTRNTGELFF.